This T cell receptor (beta chain) was found in a study of sequential checkpoint blockade in melanoma. Across the study: Both treatment sequences were followed by maintenance nivolumab.

Some clones are missing from TCRdb's copy, which holds only in-frame ones; the method was immunoSEQ multiplex PCR. The sample shows more than 25,000 clones, approximately 91% of them seen only once. The germline gives CDR1 SGHRS, CDR2 YFSETQ. The germline V and J ends were trimmed by 1 base and 2 bases, with 12 bases remaining between them. The CDR3 spans 15 residues. Described treatment: randomized to nivolumab then ipilimumab (arm A) or the reverse (arm B). Live CD3+CD8+ CD19− CD56− cells were sorted from PBMCs. The sequenced sample was CD8+ T cells sorted from blood (inferred from file names), obtained from a patient given nivolumab and ipilimumab in sequence. This sequence joins TRBV5-1 and TRBJ2-5; weak D call: TRBD2 (5 bases). The clonotype originates from a human donor with melanoma. This CDR3 reads CASSLFSGIQETQYF. The CDR3 region has the DNA TGCGCCAGCAGCTTGTTCTCCGGGATACAAGAGACCCAGTACTTC.